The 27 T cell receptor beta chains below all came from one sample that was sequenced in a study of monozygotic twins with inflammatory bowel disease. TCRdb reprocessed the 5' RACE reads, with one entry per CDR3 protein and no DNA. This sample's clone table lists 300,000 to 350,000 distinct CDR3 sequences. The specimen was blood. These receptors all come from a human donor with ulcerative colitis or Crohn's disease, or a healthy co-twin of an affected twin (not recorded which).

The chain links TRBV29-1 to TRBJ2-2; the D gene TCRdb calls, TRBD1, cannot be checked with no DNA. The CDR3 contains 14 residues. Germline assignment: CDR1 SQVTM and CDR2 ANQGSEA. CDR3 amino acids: CSVVRGLHTGELFF.

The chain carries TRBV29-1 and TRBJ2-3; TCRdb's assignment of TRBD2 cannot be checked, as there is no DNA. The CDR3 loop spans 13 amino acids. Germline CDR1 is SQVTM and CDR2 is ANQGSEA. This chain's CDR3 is CSVASGGIDTQYF.

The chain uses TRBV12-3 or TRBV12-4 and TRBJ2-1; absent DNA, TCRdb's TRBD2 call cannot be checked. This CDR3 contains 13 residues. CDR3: CASRTSGGGEQFF.

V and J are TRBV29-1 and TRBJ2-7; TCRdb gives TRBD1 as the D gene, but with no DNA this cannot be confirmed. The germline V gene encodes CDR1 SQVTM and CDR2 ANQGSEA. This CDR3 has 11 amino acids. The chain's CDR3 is CSVGGGYEQYF.

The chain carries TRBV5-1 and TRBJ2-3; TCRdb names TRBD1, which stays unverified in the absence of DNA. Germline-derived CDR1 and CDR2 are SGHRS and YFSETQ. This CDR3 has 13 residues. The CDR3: CASRTVGNDTQYF.

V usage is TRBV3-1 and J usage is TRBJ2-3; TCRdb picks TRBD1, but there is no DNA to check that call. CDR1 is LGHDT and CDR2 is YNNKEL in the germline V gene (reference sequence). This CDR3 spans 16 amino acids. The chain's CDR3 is CASSRLRDRGTDTQYF.

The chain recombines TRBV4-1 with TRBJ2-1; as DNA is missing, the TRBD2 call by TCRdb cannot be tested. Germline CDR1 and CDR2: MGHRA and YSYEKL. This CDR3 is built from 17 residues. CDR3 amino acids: CASSQESGTSSYNEQFF.

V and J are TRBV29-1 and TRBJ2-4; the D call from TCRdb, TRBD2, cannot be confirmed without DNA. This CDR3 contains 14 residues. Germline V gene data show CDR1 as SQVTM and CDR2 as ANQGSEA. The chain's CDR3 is CSAKEGLAKNIQYF.

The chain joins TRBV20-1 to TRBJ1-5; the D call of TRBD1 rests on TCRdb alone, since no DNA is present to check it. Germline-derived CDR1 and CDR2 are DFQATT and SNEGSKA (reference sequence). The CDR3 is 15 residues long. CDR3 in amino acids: CSARYVGQENQPQHF.

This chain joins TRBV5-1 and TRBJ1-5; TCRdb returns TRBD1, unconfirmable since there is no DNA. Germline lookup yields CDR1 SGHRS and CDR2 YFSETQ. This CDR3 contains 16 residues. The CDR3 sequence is CASSPGTGDSNQPQHF. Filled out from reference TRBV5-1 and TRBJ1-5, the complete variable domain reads KAGVTQTPRYLIKTRGQQVTLSCSPISGHRSVSWYQQTPGQGLQFLFEYFSETQRNKGNFPGRFSGRQFSNSRSEMNVSTLELGDSALYLCASSPGTGDSNQPQHFGDGTRLSIL.

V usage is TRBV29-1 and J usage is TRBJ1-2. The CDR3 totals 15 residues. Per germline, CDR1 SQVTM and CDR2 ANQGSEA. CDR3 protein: CSVAPRSPGDQGYTF.

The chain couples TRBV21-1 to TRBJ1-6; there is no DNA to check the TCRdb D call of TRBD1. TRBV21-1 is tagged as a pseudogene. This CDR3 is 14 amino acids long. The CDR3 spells CASSNDRSNSPLHF.

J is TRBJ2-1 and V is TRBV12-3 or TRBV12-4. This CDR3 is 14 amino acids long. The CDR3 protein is CASSLSGVGNEQFF.

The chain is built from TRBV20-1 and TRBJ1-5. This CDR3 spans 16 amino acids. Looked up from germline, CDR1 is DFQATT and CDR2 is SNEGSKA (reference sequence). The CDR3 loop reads CSAVEAVRAQAQPQHF.

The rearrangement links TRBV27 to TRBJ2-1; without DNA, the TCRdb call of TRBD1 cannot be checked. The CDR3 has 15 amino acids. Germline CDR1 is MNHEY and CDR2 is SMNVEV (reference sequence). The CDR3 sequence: CASSLEGRGNNEQFF.

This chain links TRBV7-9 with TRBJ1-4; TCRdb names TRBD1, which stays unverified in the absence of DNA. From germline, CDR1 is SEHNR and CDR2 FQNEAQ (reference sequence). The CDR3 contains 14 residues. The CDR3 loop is CASSRTETNEKLFF.

The CDR3 here is CASSGDMENTEAFF. This chain uses TRBV9 with TRBJ1-1; TCRdb's D call, TRBD1, is unchecked because there is no DNA. Germline CDR1 SGDLS, CDR2 YYNGEE. The CDR3 totals 14 residues.

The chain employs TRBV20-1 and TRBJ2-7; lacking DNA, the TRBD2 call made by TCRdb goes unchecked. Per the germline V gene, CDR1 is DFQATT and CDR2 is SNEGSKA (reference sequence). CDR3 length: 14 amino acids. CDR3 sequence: CSARPASSSYEQYF.

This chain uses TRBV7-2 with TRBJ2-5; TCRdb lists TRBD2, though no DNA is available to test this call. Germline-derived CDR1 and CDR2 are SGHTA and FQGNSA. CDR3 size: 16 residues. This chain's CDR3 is CASSLGPSGYQETQYF.

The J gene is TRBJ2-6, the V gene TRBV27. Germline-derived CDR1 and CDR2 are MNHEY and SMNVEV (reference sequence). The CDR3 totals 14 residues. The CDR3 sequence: CASSSLGGANVLTF.

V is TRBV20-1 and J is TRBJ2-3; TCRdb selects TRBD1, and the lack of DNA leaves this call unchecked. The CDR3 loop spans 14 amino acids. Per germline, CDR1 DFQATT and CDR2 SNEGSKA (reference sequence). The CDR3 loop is CSARGQFGTDTQYF.

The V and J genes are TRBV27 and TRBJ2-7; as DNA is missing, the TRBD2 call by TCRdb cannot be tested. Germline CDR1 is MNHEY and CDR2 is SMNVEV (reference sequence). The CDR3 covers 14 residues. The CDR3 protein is CASSLRREVGEQYF.

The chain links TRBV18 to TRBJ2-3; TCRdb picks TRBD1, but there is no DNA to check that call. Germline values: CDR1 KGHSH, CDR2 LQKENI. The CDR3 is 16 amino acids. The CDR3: CASSPQGQGNTDTQYF.

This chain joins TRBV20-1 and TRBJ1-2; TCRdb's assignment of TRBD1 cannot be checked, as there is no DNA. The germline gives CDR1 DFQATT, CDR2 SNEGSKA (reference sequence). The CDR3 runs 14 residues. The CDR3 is CSAMLGGLDYGYTF.

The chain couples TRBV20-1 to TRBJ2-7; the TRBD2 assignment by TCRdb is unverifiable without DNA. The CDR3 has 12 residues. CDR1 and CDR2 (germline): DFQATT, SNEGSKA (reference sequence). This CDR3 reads CSRRGESYEQYF.

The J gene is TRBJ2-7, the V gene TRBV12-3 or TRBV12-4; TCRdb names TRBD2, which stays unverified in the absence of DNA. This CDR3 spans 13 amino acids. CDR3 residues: CASSLAGAGEQYF.

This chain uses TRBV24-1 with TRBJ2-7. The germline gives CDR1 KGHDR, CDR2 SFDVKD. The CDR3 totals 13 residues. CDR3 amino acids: CATSDGVDYEQYF.